The 14 T cell receptor beta chains listed next were all sequenced from one sample in a study of T cell repertoires in cytomegalovirus infection. MiXCR, applied by TCRdb to the reads, yields one record per CDR3 protein. The repertoire holds roughly 500,000 distinct CDR3 sequences, with 30% to 35% as singletons. These receptors have no known antigen. The material was cultured PBMCs, obtained from culture after CMV antigen stimulation. All receptors derive from a human donor in good health (CMV status not recorded). Some clones in this sample may be carry-over from other donors' samples.

The chain links TRBV6-2 or TRBV6-3 to TRBJ2-2; D gene uncertain. The CDR3 has 11 amino acids. Germline CDR1 MNHEY, CDR2 SVGEGT. V was trimmed by 6 bases and J by 3 bases, leaving 2 bases between them. The CDR3 is CASRDTGELFF. The CDR3 coding sequence is TGTGCCAGCAGAGACACCGGGGAGCTGTTTTTT.

This clonotype was counted at least ten times. V is TRBV7-2 and J is TRBJ2-1; the match to TRBD2 covers 11 bases. V lost 7 bases, J lost 7 bases, and 3 bases stayed unmatched. The CDR3 covers 13 residues. CDR1 SGHTA and CDR2 FQGNSA come from the germline V gene. The CDR3 loop is CASNLAGGNEQFF. The CDR3 DNA reads TGTGCCAGCAATCTAGCGGGAGGAAATGAGCAGTTCTTC.

This chain connects TRBV10-3 to TRBJ2-2, with 14 bases matching TRBD2. CDR1 is ENHRY, CDR2 SYGVKD, per germline. The J segment lost 0 bases and the V segment lost 10 bases, leaving 19 bases of the junction unmatched. The CDR3 spans 21 residues. Here the CDR3 DNA reads TGTGCCACCCAAGGACTAGCGGGAGGACCTCGCACAACTCCGAACACCGGGGAGCTGTTTTTT. It encodes CATQGLAGGPRTTPNTGELFF.

The chain combines TRBV28 with TRBJ1-5; 8 nucleotides align to TRBD1. CDR3 size: 14 residues. Per the germline V gene, CDR1 is MDHEN and CDR2 is SYDVKM. With 5 bases clipped from V and 6 bases from J, the junction kept 6 bases outside the gene matches. In DNA, the CDR3 is TGTGCCAGCAGTCACGGACAGGGAGCTCAGCCCCAGCATTTT. Translating gives CASSHGQGAQPQHF.

This chain joins TRBV7-6 and TRBJ2-5, with D possibly being TRBD2 (6 bases). The germline V gene encodes CDR1 SGHVS and CDR2 FNYEAQ. V lost 8 bases and J lost 0, with 13 bases in between. The CDR3 covers 14 residues. CDR3 sequence (DNA): TGTGCCAGCGGGGGAGGTACCTACCAAGAGACCCAGTACTTC. It is translated as CASGGGTYQETQYF.

This clonotype was counted at least ten times. This chain links TRBV7-6 with TRBJ2-1; D might be TRBD1 (6 bases). CDR3 size: 15 residues. With 5 bases removed from V and 5 bases from J, the gap between germline ends came to 16 bases. Germline V gene lookup returns CDR1 SGHVS and CDR2 FNYEAQ. As DNA, the CDR3 is TGTGCCAGCAGCATTTGGACAGAGGAGGACAATGAGCAGTTCTTC. Amino acid sequence: CASSIWTEEDNEQFF.

This clonotype was detected a few times. The genes are TRBV6-5 and TRBJ1-2, with unresolved D. The V and J ends lost 2 bases and 8 bases respectively, with 15 bases between them. Germline V gives CDR1 MNHEY, CDR2 SVGAGI. CDR3 length: 14 amino acids. CDR3 region: CASSYTGPDKGYTF. The CDR3 DNA is TGTGCCAGCAGTTACACTGGACCCGACAAGGGCTACACCTTC.

This rearrangement joins TRBV6-2 or TRBV6-3 to TRBJ1-3; D is undetermined. Germline assignment: CDR1 MNHEY and CDR2 SVGEGT. V lost 7 bases and J lost 0, with 16 bases in between. The CDR3 totals 16 residues. The CDR3 loop is CASNPTTAGSGNTIYF. As DNA, the CDR3 is TGTGCCAGCAACCCAACCACGGCAGGCTCTGGAAACACCATATATTTT.

V usage is TRBV19 and J usage is TRBJ2-1; TRBD2 agrees at 8 bases. Germline V gene sequence: CDR1 LNHDA, CDR2 SQIVND (reference sequence). This CDR3 has 14 amino acids. J gave up 10 bases and V 2 bases, and 7 bases lay outside the gene matches. The CDR3 reads CASSIIRLAGEQFF. The CDR3 nucleotides read TGTGCCAGTAGTATAATTCGTCTAGCGGGCGAGCAGTTCTTC.

J is TRBJ2-5 and V is TRBV7-6, with D unclear. The CDR3 contains 14 residues. Germline CDR1 reads SGHVS; CDR2 reads FNYEAQ. Deletions cut 5 bases from V and 0 bases from J, with 10 bases between. In DNA form, the CDR3 reads TGTGCCAGCAGCAAATTAGGGCACCAAGAGACCCAGTACTTC. Amino acids: CASSKLGHQETQYF.

This chain connects TRBV19 to TRBJ1-1, with D maybe TRBD1 (5 bases). Per the germline V gene, CDR1 is LNHDA and CDR2 is SQIVND (reference sequence). V was trimmed by 5 bases and J by 4 bases, leaving 11 bases between them. CDR3 length: 13 amino acids. CDR3 protein: CASSLDRPTEAFF. CDR3 nucleotide sequence: TGTGCCAGTAGTCTTGACAGACCCACTGAAGCTTTCTTT.

The table lists this clonotype with a few counts. The chain joins TRBV28 to TRBJ2-7; 12 positions match TRBD2. V dropped 5 bases and J dropped 3; count of bases not matched to a gene: 8. This CDR3 is 16 amino acids long. From germline, CDR1 is MDHEN and CDR2 SYDVKM. CDR3 region: CASSPPTSGGNYEQYV. The CDR3 DNA reads as TGTGCCAGCAGTCCACCGACTAGCGGGGGAAACTACGAGCAGTACGTC.

The chain is built from TRBV27 and TRBJ2-3; no firm D call. CDR1 and CDR2 from the germline V gene are MNHEY and SMNVEV (reference sequence). This CDR3 comprises 14 residues. V gave up 6 bases and J gave up 4 bases, with 14 bases separating them. CDR3 nucleotide sequence: TGTGCCAGCAGCCGAAACCTTGCTGCAGATACGCAGTATTTT. Its translation is CASSRNLAADTQYF.

This clonotype came up a few times. V gene TRBV11-3 combines with J gene TRBJ2-7; TRBD2 matches at 7 bases. Trimming took 4 bases from V and 4 from J; bases not matched to a gene: 4. The germline gives CDR1 SGHNT, CDR2 YENEEA. CDR3 size: 13 residues. As DNA, the CDR3 is TGTGCCAGCAGCTATCTGCGGGGGTACGAGCAGTACGTC. This codes for CASSYLRGYEQYV.